A selection of T cell receptor beta chains follows, all from one sample in a study of T cells after yellow fever vaccination. A single record per CDR3 protein comes from TCRdb applying MiXCR to the 5' RACE reads. The table has 500,000 to 650,000 distinct CDR3 sequences, approximately 13% seen once; the top ten hold over 13%. Here the sequenced sample was PBMCs, taken on the day of the yellow fever booster vaccination. The receptors were sampled from a man aged 25-40 years who received the YFV17D yellow fever vaccine. Both conserved end residues are part of each CDR3. D genes are given only for firm matches. Clone sizes are given selectively: once, few, many, or a class where the clone is expanded.

j_call: TRBJ2-3; clone_size: NA; v_call: TRBV5-4; d_call: NA; cdr3_nt: TGTGCCAGCAGCCGATCCGGGGCTCACACAGATACGCAGTATTTT; cdr3_aa: CASSRSGAHTDTQYF
j_call: TRBJ2-5; clone_size: few; v_call: TRBV7-8; d_call: NA; cdr3_nt: TGTGCCAGCAGCCAGCCCGGACGGCAAGAGACCCAGTACTTC; cdr3_aa: CASSQPGRQETQYF
j_call: TRBJ2-3; clone_size: NA; v_call: TRBV29-1; d_call: NA; cdr3_nt: TGCAGCGCCCATGGGGGAGATACGCAGTATTTT; cdr3_aa: CSAHGGDTQYF
j_call: TRBJ1-1; clone_size: few; v_call: TRBV6-2/TRBV6-3; d_call: TRBD1; cdr3_nt: TGTGCCAGCAGAATTCTGACAGGGGGCGTGAACACTGAAGCTTTCTTT; cdr3_aa: CASRILTGGVNTEAFF
j_call: TRBJ2-3; clone_size: NA; v_call: TRBV7-2; d_call: TRBD2; cdr3_nt: TGTGCCAGCGGGAAGGCTAGCGGGATCACAGATACGCAGTATTTT; cdr3_aa: CASGKASGITDTQYF
j_call: TRBJ2-1; clone_size: NA; v_call: TRBV20-1; d_call: TRBD2; cdr3_nt: TGCAGTGCTTCCCGGACTAGCGGGAGAATTTACGGTGGGGGCAATGAGCAGTTCTTC; cdr3_aa: CSASRTSGRIYGGGNEQFF
j_call: TRBJ2-1; clone_size: NA; v_call: TRBV19; d_call: NA; cdr3_nt: TGTGCCAGAAGTCCCCCCGCTAGTGAGCAGTTCTTC; cdr3_aa: CARSPPASEQFF
j_call: TRBJ2-7; clone_size: NA; v_call: TRBV5-6; d_call: NA; cdr3_nt: TGTGCCAGCAACCCCCAGGGCTCCTACGAGCAGTACTTC; cdr3_aa: CASNPQGSYEQYF
j_call: TRBJ2-7; clone_size: few; v_call: TRBV7-2; d_call: TRBD1; cdr3_nt: TGTGCCAGCAGCTTAGCGCTGACAGGGCAGAGCGAGCAGTACTTC; cdr3_aa: CASSLALTGQSEQYF
j_call: TRBJ1-1; clone_size: NA; v_call: TRBV5-1; d_call: NA; cdr3_nt: TGCGCCAGCAGCTTGTCTACACGAAAGGACACTGAAGCTTTCTTT; cdr3_aa: CASSLSTRKDTEAFF